Listed below are T cell receptor beta chains from one sample, sequenced in a study of OX40 agonist ivuxolimab in advanced cancers. Assay: immunoSEQ multiplex PCR; the TCRdb copy retains only in-frame clones and omits some. The table shows 60,000 to 80,000 clones, with approximately 82% occurring only once. Source: CD4+ or CD8+ T cells sorted from blood, taken in a trial of the OX40 agonist ivuxolimab. The receptors here all came from an adult with an advanced solid tumor such as melanoma, head and neck, liver or kidney cancer. The CDR3 runs from the conserved cysteine through the conserved F or W. A D gene is named only where the DNA matches it firmly. Not all rows give a size; the values are once, few, many and, for expanded clones, a class.

clone_size	v_call	d_call	j_call	cdr3_aa	cdr3_nt
-	TRBV9	TRBD2	TRBJ2-1	CASSSVAGDPPDEQFF	TGTGCCAGCAGCTCGGTAGCGGGAGACCCCCCGGATGAGCAGTTCTTC
-	TRBV4-3	-	TRBJ1-5	CASSQDGGGGNQPQHF	TGCGCCAGCAGCCAAGATGGGGGGGGTGGCAATCAGCCCCAGCATTTT
-	TRBV19	-	TRBJ2-7	CASSVQGRSGEQYF	TGTGCCAGTAGTGTACAGGGACGTAGCGGCGAGCAGTACTTC
-	TRBV25-1	-	TRBJ2-2	CASSEDSITGELFF	TGTGCCAGCAGTGAGGACTCAATCACCGGGGAGCTGTTTTTT
-	TRBV10-1	TRBD2	TRBJ2-7	CASSDGLAGVHYEQYF	TGCGCCAGCAGCGATGGACTAGCGGGAGTCCACTACGAGCAGTACTTC
-	TRBV13	-	TRBJ1-2	CASSLWGDTNYGYTF	TGTGCCAGCAGCCTCTGGGGGGACACCAACTATGGCTACACCTTC
-	TRBV15	TRBD1	TRBJ2-5	CATSRDRTGQETQYF	TGTGCCACCAGCAGAGATAGGACAGGCCAAGAGACCCAGTACTTC
-	TRBV5-1	-	TRBJ1-1	CASSLGGPSTEAFF	TGCGCCAGCAGCTTGGGGGGGCCGAGCACTGAAGCTTTCTTT
-	TRBV15	-	TRBJ2-1	CATSRDLGNEQFF	TGTGCCACCAGCAGAGATCTGGGAAATGAGCAGTTCTTC
-	TRBV7-2	-	TRBJ2-1	CASSPGRNYNEQFF	TGTGCCAGCAGCCCGGGACGGAACTACAATGAGCAGTTCTTC
-	TRBV27	-	TRBJ2-1	CASSPMVGTSYYNEQFF	TGTGCCAGCAGCCCTATGGTCGGCACATCTTATTACAATGAGCAGTTCTTC
-	TRBV28	-	TRBJ2-7	CASSRPAGGYEQYF	TGTGCCAGCAGCCGGCCGGCTGGGGGATACGAGCAGTACTTC
-	TRBV27	-	TRBJ2-4	CASSTRELAKNIQYF	TGTGCCAGCAGTACACGGGAACTAGCCAAAAACATTCAGTACTTC
-	TRBV27	-	TRBJ2-7	CASSLSVFTYEQYF	TGTGCCAGCAGTTTGTCGGTCTTTACTTACGAGCAGTACTTC
-	TRBV6-1	-	TRBJ2-5	CASRGSYMRGETQYF	TGTGCCAGCAGGGGGTCTTATATGAGGGGAGAGACCCAGTACTTC
-	TRBV9	TRBD2	TRBJ2-3	CASSLLAGPLTDTQYF	TGTGCCAGCAGCTTGTTAGCGGGACCACTCACAGATACGCAGTATTTT
-	TRBV7-6	TRBD2	TRBJ2-1	CASSSGLAGPRLDEQFF	TGTGCCAGCAGCTCGGGACTAGCGGGGCCCCGGTTAGATGAGCAGTTCTTC
-	TRBV5-1	-	TRBJ2-7	CASSRETTYEQYF	TGCGCCAGCAGCCGGGAAACCACCTACGAGCAGTACTTC
-	TRBV6-4	-	TRBJ2-3	CASSGGPADTQYF	TGTGCCAGCAGTGGAGGTCCCGCGGATACGCAGTATTTT
few	TRBV19	-	TRBJ1-5	CASSIDVTLNQPQHF	TGTGCCAGTAGTATAGATGTGACTCTTAATCAGCCCCAGCATTTT
-	TRBV5-1	-	TRBJ1-4	CASSFGVGQGNEKLFF	TGCGCCAGCAGCTTTGGAGTAGGGCAGGGGAATGAAAAACTGTTTTTT
once	TRBV30	-	TRBJ2-5	CAWSVGPGKTQYF	TGTGCCTGGAGTGTGGGACCAGGGAAGACCCAGTACTTC
-	TRBV7-3	TRBD2	TRBJ2-3	CASSSGSGGDTQYF	TGTGCCAGCAGCTCGGGAAGCGGGGGAGATACGCAGTATTTT
-	TRBV7-9	-	TRBJ2-1	CASSLGGLENEQFF	TGTGCCAGCAGCTTAGGAGGCCTGGAGAATGAGCAGTTCTTC
-	TRBV5-1	-	TRBJ2-1	CASSLSLQSYNEQFF	TGCGCCAGCAGCCTAAGTCTCCAGTCCTACAATGAGCAGTTCTTC
-	TRBV29-1	TRBD1	TRBJ2-3	CSVVQGTGNTDTQYF	TGCAGCGTTGTCCAAGGGACAGGGAACACAGATACGCAGTATTTT
once	TRBV20-1	-	TRBJ1-2	CSARTLLYTF	TGCAGTGCTAGAACCCTGCTCTACACCTTC
-	TRBV28	-	TRBJ2-1	CASTGGLAVSYNEQFF	TGTGCCAGCACTGGCGGCCTAGCTGTGTCCTACAATGAGCAGTTCTTC
-	TRBV6-6	TRBD1	TRBJ2-7	CATQQGASYEQYF	TGTGCCACCCAACAGGGGGCCTCCTACGAGCAGTACTTC
-	TRBV9	TRBD1	TRBJ2-1	CASSIGQGSYNEQFF	TGTGCCAGCAGCATTGGACAGGGCTCCTACAATGAGCAGTTCTTC
-	TRBV28	TRBD2	TRBJ2-7	CASSLFTAGVYEQYF	TGTGCCAGCAGTCTATTTACAGCGGGAGTCTACGAGCAGTACTTC
-	TRBV5-3	-	TRBJ2-5	CARSWGPQVGGGQETQYF	TGTGCCAGAAGCTGGGGACCCCAGGTGGGAGGGGGCCAAGAGACCCAGTACTTC
once	TRBV7-2	-	TRBJ2-3	CASNDAGTPQYF	TGTGCCAGCAACGACGCCGGAACCCCGCAGTATTTT
-	TRBV19	-	TRBJ2-5	CASSIHQQETQYF	TGTGCCAGTAGTATACATCAGCAAGAGACCCAGTACTTC
-	TRBV7-6	TRBD2	TRBJ2-1	CASSTPTGTSSEQFF	TGTGCCAGCAGCACACCCACCGGGACTAGCTCTGAGCAGTTCTTC
-	TRBV19	-	TRBJ1-5	CASSTQGRQPQHF	TGTGCCAGTAGTACCCAGGGGCGGCAGCCCCAGCATTTT
-	TRBV28	-	TRBJ2-7	CASSSPDSSYEQYF	TGTGCCAGCAGCTCCCCTGACTCGTCCTACGAGCAGTACTTC
-	TRBV20-1	-	TRBJ2-1	CSATRDEQFF	TGCAGTGCTACCCGGGATGAGCAGTTCTTC
-	TRBV28	TRBD2	TRBJ2-1	CASTPGSGIADEQFF	TGTGCCAGCACCCCCGGGAGCGGGATAGCGGATGAGCAGTTCTTC
once	TRBV11-2	-	TRBJ2-7	CASSQTIGDSYEQYF	TGTGCCAGCAGCCAGACTATCGGGGACTCCTACGAGCAGTACTTC
-	TRBV7-2	-	TRBJ2-1	CASSPLPYNEQFF	TGTGCCAGCAGCCCCCTCCCCTACAATGAGCAGTTCTTC
-	TRBV5-5	-	TRBJ1-2	CASSLAQGLNGYTF	TGTGCCAGCAGCTTAGCTCAGGGTTTAAATGGCTACACCTTC
-	TRBV19	-	TRBJ1-5	CASSNRDQPQHF	TGTGCCAGTAGTAACAGGGATCAGCCCCAGCATTTT
once	TRBV5-6	-	TRBJ2-1	CASRDLSSYNEQFF	TGTGCCAGCCGGGACTTGAGCTCCTACAATGAGCAGTTCTTC
-	TRBV27	-	TRBJ1-2	CASSLGSGLTYGYTF	TGTGCCAGCAGTTTGGGCTCGGGCCTCACCTATGGCTACACCTTC
-	TRBV5-1	-	TRBJ1-6	CASSLQGGTGNSPLHF	TGCGCCAGCAGCTTGCAGGGCGGAACGGGGAATTCACCCCTCCACTTT
-	TRBV4-3	-	TRBJ2-7	CASSQAARSQQYF	TGCGCCAGCAGCCAAGCAGCGCGCAGTCAGCAGTACTTC
-	TRBV19	-	TRBJ1-2	CASSIDLKTYTF	TGTGCCAGTAGTATAGATCTTAAGACCTACACCTTC
once	TRBV5-1	TRBD1	TRBJ1-4	CASSADRGNEKLFF	TGCGCCAGCAGCGCCGACAGGGGTAATGAAAAACTGTTTTTT
-	TRBV28	-	TRBJ1-5	CASSLSAQPQHF	TGTGCCAGCAGTTTATCGGCTCAGCCCCAGCATTTT
-	TRBV7-9	-	TRBJ2-1	CASSLVVGSQFF	TGTGCCAGCAGCTTGGTTGTGGGGTCGCAGTTCTTC
-	TRBV7-2	-	TRBJ2-3	CASSPGAAGWDTQYF	TGTGCCAGCAGCCCAGGGGCGGCCGGGTGGGATACGCAGTATTTT
-	TRBV9	TRBD1	TRBJ1-2	CASSLDREGGYTF	TGTGCCAGCAGCCTAGACAGGGAAGGGGGCTACACCTTC
-	TRBV18	-	TRBJ2-3	CASQTRGGVDTQYF	TGTGCCAGCCAAACACGAGGGGGAGTAGATACGCAGTATTTT
-	TRBV6-6	TRBD2	TRBJ2-2	CASKREGRGELFF	TGTGCCAGTAAGCGGGAGGGCCGAGGGGAGCTGTTTTTT
-	TRBV28	-	TRBJ2-4	CATTSGINIQYF	TGTGCCACCACCTCCGGCATAAACATTCAATACTTC
once	TRBV28	TRBD1	TRBJ1-2	CASSLGTGQGYTF	TGTGCCAGCAGCCTTGGGACAGGGCAAGGCTACACCTTC
once	TRBV7-2	-	TRBJ1-5	CASSQELNQPQHF	TGTGCCAGCAGCCAAGAACTGAATCAGCCCCAGCATTTT
few	TRBV9	-	TRBJ2-1	CASSVDPGVSYNEQFF	TGTGCCAGCAGCGTAGATCCGGGTGTCTCCTACAATGAGCAGTTCTTC
-	TRBV19	-	TRBJ1-2	CASSIGGRTYGYTF	TGTGCCAGTAGTATCGGAGGGAGAACCTATGGCTACACCTTC